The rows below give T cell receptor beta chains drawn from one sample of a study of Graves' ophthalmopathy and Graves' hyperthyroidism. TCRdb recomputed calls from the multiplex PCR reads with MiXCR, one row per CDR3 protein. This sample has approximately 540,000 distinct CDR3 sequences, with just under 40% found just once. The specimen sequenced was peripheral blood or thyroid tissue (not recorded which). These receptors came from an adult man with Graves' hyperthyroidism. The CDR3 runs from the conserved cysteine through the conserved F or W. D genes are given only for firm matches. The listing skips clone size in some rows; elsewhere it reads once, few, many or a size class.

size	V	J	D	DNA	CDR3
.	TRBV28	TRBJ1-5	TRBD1	TGTGCCAGCAGCCCCAGGGGGACGACGTATCAGCCCCAGCATTTT	CASSPRGTTYQPQHF
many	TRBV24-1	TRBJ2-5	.	TGTGCCACCAGTGTTCAGGACAACCAAGAGACCCAGTACTTC	CATSVQDNQETQYF
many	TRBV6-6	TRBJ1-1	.	TGTGCCAGCAGGACCCCACTTGCCACTGAAGCTTTCTTT	CASRTPLATEAFF
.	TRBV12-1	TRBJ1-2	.	TGTGCCAGCAGCTTTTACTGGGGAAACTATGGCTACACCTTC	CASSFYWGNYGYTF
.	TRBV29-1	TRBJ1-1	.	TGCAGCGTTGGAGGCAGGAGGAACACTGAAGCTTTCTTT	CSVGGRRNTEAFF
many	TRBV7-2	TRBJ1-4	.	TGTGCCAGCAGCTTAGATTTCCGTTCGGGAAAACTGTTTTTT	CASSLDFRSGKLFF
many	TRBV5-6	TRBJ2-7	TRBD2	TGTGCCAGCAGCTTGGTTGGGGAGGGCTACGAGCAGTACTTC	CASSLVGEGYEQYF
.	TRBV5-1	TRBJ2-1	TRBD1	TGCGCCAGCACCTCGACACGACAGGGACGGAATGAGCAGTTCTTC	CASTSTRQGRNEQFF
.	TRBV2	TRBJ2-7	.	TGTGCCAGCAGTGTCAGTACCCTAGGTGTTTACAAGCAGTACTTC	CASSVSTLGVYKQYF
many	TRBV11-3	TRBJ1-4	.	TGTGCCAGCAGCTTACCCGGTCGGGGTAGTGATGAAAAACTGTTTTTT	CASSLPGRGSDEKLFF
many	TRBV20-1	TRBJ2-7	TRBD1	TGCAGTGCTAGTAGTTGGACAGGTGCCTACTACGAGCAGTACTTC	CSASSWTGAYYEQYF
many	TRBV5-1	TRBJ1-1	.	TGCGCCAGCAGCTTGGAACTCGACAGGAACACTGAAGCTTTCTTT	CASSLELDRNTEAFF
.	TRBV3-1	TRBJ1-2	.	TGTGCCAACAGCTGGGACAAGGACTATGGCTACACCTTC	CANSWDKDYGYTF
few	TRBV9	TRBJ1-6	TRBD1	TGTGCCAGTGGACAGGGGAACTATAATTCACCCCTCCACTTT	CASGQGNYNSPLHF
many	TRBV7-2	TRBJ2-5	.	TGTGCCAGCAGCTTGACTAAAGAGACCCAGTACTTC	CASSLTKETQYF
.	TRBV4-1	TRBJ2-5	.	TGCGCCAGCAGCCAAGTGCGGGGGCTCCAAGAGACCCAGTACTTC	CASSQVRGLQETQYF
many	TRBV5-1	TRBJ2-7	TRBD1	TGCGCCAGCAGCTTGGCCCCGGGACAGGCATACGAGCAGTACTTC	CASSLAPGQAYEQYF
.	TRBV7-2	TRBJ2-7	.	TGTGCCAGCAGCTTCGACAGCCTAAACTACGAGCAGTACTTC	CASSFDSLNYEQYF
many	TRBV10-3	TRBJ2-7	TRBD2	TGTGCCGCCGCCGGGACTAACTTGTACGAGCAGTACTTC	CAAAGTNLYEQYF
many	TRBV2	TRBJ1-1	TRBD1	TGTGCCAGCAAGGTGGACAGGGGAAGGGACACTGAAGCTTTCTTT	CASKVDRGRDTEAFF
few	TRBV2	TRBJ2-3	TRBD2	TGTGCCGGACTAGCGGGAGGGCGAGGTACGCAGTATTTT	CAGLAGGRGTQYF
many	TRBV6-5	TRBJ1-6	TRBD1	TGTGCCAGCAAGCCGGGACAGGGACCATCACCCCTCCACTTT	CASKPGQGPSPLHF
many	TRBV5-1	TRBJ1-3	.	TGCGCCAGCAGCTTGGGTGATTTATCTGGAAACACCATATATTTT	CASSLGDLSGNTIYF
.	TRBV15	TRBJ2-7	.	TGTGCCACCAGCAGAGATCTGGCCAGGGGTATCGAGCAGTACTTC	CATSRDLARGIEQYF
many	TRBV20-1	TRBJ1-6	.	TGCAGTGCCCCGTCCAGGGATTGGAATTCACCCCTCCACTTT	CSAPSRDWNSPLHF
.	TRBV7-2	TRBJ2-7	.	TGTGCCAGCAGCGACCCACAGGCCTACGAGCAGTACTTC	CASSDPQAYEQYF
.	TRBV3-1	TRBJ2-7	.	TGTGCCAGCAGCCAAGGGGCAGGGGATTACGAGCAGTACTTC	CASSQGAGDYEQYF
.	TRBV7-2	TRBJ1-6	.	TGTGCCAGCAGCCGGGGGTACGACGAAATGTATAATTCACCCCTCCACTTT	CASSRGYDEMYNSPLHF
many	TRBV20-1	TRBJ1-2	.	TGCAGTGCTACGGACAGAAACTATGGCTACACCTTC	CSATDRNYGYTF
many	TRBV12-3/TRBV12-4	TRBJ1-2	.	TGTGCCAGCACCTTGAGAAGCGGCTATGGCTACACCTTC	CASTLRSGYGYTF
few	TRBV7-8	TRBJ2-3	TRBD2	TGTGCCAGCAGCCAGACTAGCGGGCGAGATACGCAGTATTTT	CASSQTSGRDTQYF
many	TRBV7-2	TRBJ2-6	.	TGTGCCAGCAGCTCCAACAGTGCCCCGGGGGCCAACGTCCTGACTTTC	CASSSNSAPGANVLTF
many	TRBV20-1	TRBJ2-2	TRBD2	TGCAGTGCTCCGAAATCCGGGACTAGCGGGGTAGGCGGGGAGCTGTTTTTT	CSAPKSGTSGVGGELFF
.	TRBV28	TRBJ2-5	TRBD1	TGTGCCAGCAGTTTCCAGACAGGGGGGATAGAGACCCAGTACTTC	CASSFQTGGIETQYF
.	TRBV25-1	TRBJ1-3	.	TGTGCCAGCACCCCTGTTAACTCTGGAAACACCATATATTTT	CASTPVNSGNTIYF
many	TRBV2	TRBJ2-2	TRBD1	TGTGCCAGCAGTGAAGATAACAGGGGAGCCGGGGAGCTGTTTTTT	CASSEDNRGAGELFF
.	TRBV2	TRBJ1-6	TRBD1	TGTGCCAGCAGTGGAGGAGGTCAGGGGGCCAACTCACCCCTCCACTTT	CASSGGGQGANSPLHF
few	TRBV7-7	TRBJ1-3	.	TGTGCTAGCAGCTTTTCCGGGGGCGGAAACACCATATATTTT	CASSFSGGGNTIYF
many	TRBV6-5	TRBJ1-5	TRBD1	TGTGCCAGCAGTTACTCGCAAGGGGGCCAGCCCCAGCATTTT	CASSYSQGGQPQHF
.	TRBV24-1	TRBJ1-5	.	TGTGCCACCAGTGATTTCGGCGGGAGGGATCAGCCCCAGCATTTT	CATSDFGGRDQPQHF